This TCR beta chain was sequenced during a study of blood T cells in healthy people across ages. Germline V gives CDR1 ENHRY, CDR2 SYGVKD. This CDR3 is built from 17 residues. V gave up 0 bases and J gave up 3 bases; unmatched junction bases: 4. A second PCR of about 6 to 11 cycles used a sample-barcoded 5' primer and a J-beta primer mix. One entry per CDR3 protein, called by TCRdb with MiXCR from the 5' RACE reads. The data contain 1,100,000 or so distinct CDR3 sequences, 45% of them seen just once; the ten biggest clones take up about 20%. This chain connects TRBV10-3 to TRBJ2-1; TRBD2 agrees at 11 bases. This clonotype originated in a woman aged 55-69 years in good health. Sequenced: blood. The CDR3 loop is CAISESKTSGGYNEQFF. The DNA for the CDR3 is TGTGCCATCAGTGAGTCAAAAACTAGCGGGGGCTACAATGAGCAGTTCTTC.